This T cell receptor (beta chain) was profiled in a study of T-cell memory formation after mild COVID-19. For the study at large: TCR clusters mostly belonged to single donors. Broader study findings: Day 15 to 85 contractors were CD4/CD8 balanced; later expanders leaned CD4+. Among contracting clones, CD4+ were mainly CM/EM and CD8+ enriched in EMRA.

One entry per CDR3 protein, called by TCRdb with MiXCR from the 5' RACE reads. Among 550,000 to 700,000 distinct CDR3 sequences listed, more than 15% were seen once. This CDR3 contains 14 residues. Looked up from germline, CDR1 is SGHRS and CDR2 is YFSETQ. Trimming removed 0 bases from V and 2 bases from J, with 9 bases in between. Comments on this clonotype: Its antigen remains unidentified.

This clonotype was obtained from an adult woman who had mild COVID-19 (a few samples of this study predate the infection). Cell type and time point are not known. V gene TRBV5-1 combines with J gene TRBJ2-7; D is unresolved. The sequenced sample consisted of PBMCs or a T cell subset sorted from them (not recorded which). The DNA of the CDR3 is TGCGCCAGCAGCTTGGGGACGACGGCCTACGAGCAGTACTTC. It specifies CASSLGTTAYEQYF.